The present TCR beta chain was sequenced within a study of siplizumab effects on memory and regulatory T cells. Findings and limits, study-wide: Naive versus memory phenotype went unassigned for roughly 80-96% of proliferating CD4+ or CD8+ clones.

In regard to this clone: Its antigen remains unknown.

The germline V gene encodes CDR1 PRHDT and CDR2 FYEKMQ (reference sequence). The CDR3 is 18 residues long. V gave up 5 bases and J gave up 0 bases, with 20 bases separating them. Measured with immunoSEQ multiplex PCR; TCRdb has only the in-frame clones, and not every one. The table records about 100,000 clones, about 94% of them present only once. Sequenced material: non-Treg CD4+ T cells sorted from blood. The chain employs TRBV13 and TRBJ2-1; D unresolved. This receptor was taken from a human donor in good health. The CDR3 coding sequence is TGTGCCAGCAGCACCCCCCGAGGAGTACCGAGCTCCTACAATGAGCAGTTCTTC. Protein product: CASSTPRGVPSSYNEQFF. Using reference TRBV13 and TRBJ2-1 for the parts outside the CDR3, the full variable domain is AAGVIQSPRHLIKEKRETATLKCYPIPRHDTVYWYQQGPGQDPQFLISFYEKMQSDKGSIPDRFSAQQFSDYHSELNMSSLELGDSALYFCASSTPRGVPSSYNEQFFGPGTRLTVL.